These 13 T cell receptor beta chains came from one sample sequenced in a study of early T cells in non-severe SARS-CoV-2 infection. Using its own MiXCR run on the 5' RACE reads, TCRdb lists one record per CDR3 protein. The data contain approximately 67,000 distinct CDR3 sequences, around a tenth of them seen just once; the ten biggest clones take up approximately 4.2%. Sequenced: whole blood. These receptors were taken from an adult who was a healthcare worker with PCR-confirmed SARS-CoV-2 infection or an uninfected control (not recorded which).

CDR3 DNA sequence: TGTGCCAGCAGTGAATTAGGGTCACCCCTCCACTTT. Amino acid sequence: CASSELGSPLHF. This sequence joins TRBV25-1 and TRBJ1-6, with no clear D. V lost 1 base, J lost 10 bases, and 5 bases lay in between. This CDR3 has 12 amino acids. Looked up from germline, CDR1 is MGHDK and CDR2 is SYGVNS.

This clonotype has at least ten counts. The DNA for the CDR3 is TGCGCCAGCAGTGAGGGGCAGGGAGGCTCACCCCTCCACTTT. The encoded protein is CASSEGQGGSPLHF. This chain joins TRBV10-2 and TRBJ1-6; the D gene is possibly TRBD1 (5 bases). Germline loops: CDR1 WSHSY, CDR2 SAAADI. Trimming cost V 2 bases and J 10 bases, with 12 bases left between them. This CDR3 contains 14 residues.

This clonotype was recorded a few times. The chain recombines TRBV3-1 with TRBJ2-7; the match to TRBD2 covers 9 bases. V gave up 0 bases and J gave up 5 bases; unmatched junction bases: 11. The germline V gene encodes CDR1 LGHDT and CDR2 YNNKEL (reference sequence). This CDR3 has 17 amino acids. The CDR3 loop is CASSQDFGLAGVDEQYF. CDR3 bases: TGTGCCAGCAGCCAAGATTTCGGGTTAGCGGGAGTGGACGAGCAGTACTTC.

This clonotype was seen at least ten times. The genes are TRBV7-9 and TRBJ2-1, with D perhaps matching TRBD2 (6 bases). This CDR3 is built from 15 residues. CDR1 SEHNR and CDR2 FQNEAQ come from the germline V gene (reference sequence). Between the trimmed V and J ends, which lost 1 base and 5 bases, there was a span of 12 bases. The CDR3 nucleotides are TGTGCCAGCAGCTTAGTCGGGAGCCCCAACAATGAGCAGTTCTTC. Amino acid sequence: CASSLVGSPNNEQFF.

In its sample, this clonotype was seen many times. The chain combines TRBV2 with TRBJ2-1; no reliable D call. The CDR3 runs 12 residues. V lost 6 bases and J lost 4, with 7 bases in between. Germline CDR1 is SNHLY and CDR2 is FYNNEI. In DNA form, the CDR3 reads TGTGCCAGCAGCTTCGAATACAATGAGCAGTTCTTC. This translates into CASSFEYNEQFF.

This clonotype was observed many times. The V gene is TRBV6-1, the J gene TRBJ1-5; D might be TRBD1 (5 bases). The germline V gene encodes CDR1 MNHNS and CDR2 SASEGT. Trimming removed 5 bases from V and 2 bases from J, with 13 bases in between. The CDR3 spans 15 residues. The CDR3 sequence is CASSLGVAGNQPQHF. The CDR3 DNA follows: TGTGCCAGCAGTTTGGGGGTGGCGGGCAATCAGCCCCAGCATTTT.

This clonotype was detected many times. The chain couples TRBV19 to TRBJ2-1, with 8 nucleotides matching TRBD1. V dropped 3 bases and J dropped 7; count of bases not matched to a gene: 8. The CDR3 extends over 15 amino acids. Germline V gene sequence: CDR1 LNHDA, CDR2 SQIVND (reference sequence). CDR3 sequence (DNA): TGTGCCAGTAGTATCCGACAGGGGCCTCCGAATGAGCAGTTCTTC. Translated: CASSIRQGPPNEQFF.

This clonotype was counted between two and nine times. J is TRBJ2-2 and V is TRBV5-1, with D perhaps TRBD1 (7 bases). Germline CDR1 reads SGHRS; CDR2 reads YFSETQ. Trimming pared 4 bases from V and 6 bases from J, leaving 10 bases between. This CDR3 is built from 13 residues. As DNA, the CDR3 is TGCGCCAGCAGCCTCAGGGGGGCCGGGGAGCTGTTTTTT. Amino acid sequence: CASSLRGAGELFF.

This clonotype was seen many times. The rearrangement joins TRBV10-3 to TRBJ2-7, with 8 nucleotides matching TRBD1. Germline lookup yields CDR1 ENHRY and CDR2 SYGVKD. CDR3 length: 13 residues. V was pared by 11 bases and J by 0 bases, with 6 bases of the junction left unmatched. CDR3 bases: TGTGCCTCCGCCGGGACAGGCTCCTACGAGCAGTACTTC. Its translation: CASAGTGSYEQYF.

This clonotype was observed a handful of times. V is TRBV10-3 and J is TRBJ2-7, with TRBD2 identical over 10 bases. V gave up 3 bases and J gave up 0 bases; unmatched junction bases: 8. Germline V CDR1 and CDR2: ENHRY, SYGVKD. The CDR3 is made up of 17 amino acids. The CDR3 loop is CAISDLQSSGSSYEQYF. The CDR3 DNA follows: TGTGCCATCAGTGATCTCCAATCTAGCGGGAGCTCCTACGAGCAGTACTTC.

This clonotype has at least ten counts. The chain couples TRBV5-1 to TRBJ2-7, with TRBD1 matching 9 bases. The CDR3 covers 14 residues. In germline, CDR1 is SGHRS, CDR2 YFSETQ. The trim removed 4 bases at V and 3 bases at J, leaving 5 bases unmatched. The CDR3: CASSIGQGNYEQYF. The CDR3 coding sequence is TGCGCCAGCAGCATTGGACAGGGGAACTACGAGCAGTACTTC.

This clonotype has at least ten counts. The CDR3 DNA reads TGTGCCAGCAGTTTTGGGGGGTCTAGGGCCAACGTCCTGACTTTC. Residues: CASSFGGSRANVLTF. The V and J genes are TRBV6-5 and TRBJ2-6; a weak D match, TRBD2 (6 bases). V was pared by 4 bases and J by 5 bases, with 12 bases between. The length of the CDR3 is 15 residues. Germline loops: CDR1 MNHEY, CDR2 SVGAGI.

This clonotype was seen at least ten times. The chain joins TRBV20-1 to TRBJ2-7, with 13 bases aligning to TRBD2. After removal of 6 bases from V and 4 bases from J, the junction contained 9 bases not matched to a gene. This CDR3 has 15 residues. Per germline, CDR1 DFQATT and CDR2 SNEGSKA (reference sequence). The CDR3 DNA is TGCAGTGCCAAGAGGGGACTAGCGGGAACTTACGAGCAGTACTTC. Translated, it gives CSAKRGLAGTYEQYF.